The TCR beta chain under discussion was sequenced for a study of T cells in Graves' hyperthyroidism and ophthalmopathy. Study results and caveats: In blood, most of the thyroid clonotypes expanded above 0.001 were also present.

There are many counts of this clonotype. The antigen is not known. Exclusion of patients followed from uncontrolled infection, other autoimmune disease, pregnancy or lactation. In germline, CDR1 is SGHAT, CDR2 FQNNGV. The V segment lost 6 bases and the J segment 4 bases; nucleotides outside the gene matches: 13. CDR3 length: 16 amino acids. RNA transcripts served as the template for amplifying TCR beta CDR3 regions. A first-round RT-PCR of the TCR CDR3 used the HTBI primer set. TCRdb processed the multiplex PCR reads anew with MiXCR; each CDR3 protein has one entry. The table records about half a million distinct CDR3 sequences, about 24% of them present only once.

This TCR was sampled from a woman aged 30 to 39 with Graves' ophthalmopathy. The J gene is TRBJ1-2, the V gene TRBV11-2; TRBD1 matches 8 bases. What was sequenced was blood. The CDR3 bases are TGTGCCAGCAGTATTACTCGCGGACAGGGAACCTATGGCTACACCTTC. Protein sequence: CASSITRGQGTYGYTF.